The rows below give T cell receptor beta chains drawn from one sample of a study of PD-1 blockade in classical Hodgkin lymphoma. Measured with immunoSEQ multiplex PCR; TCRdb has only the in-frame clones, and not every one. Of 30,000 to 40,000 clones in the sample, roughly 92% were seen once. Specimen: CD4+ T cells from blood, collected before the fourth cycle of nivolumab. The receptor source for this set is a human donor with classical Hodgkin lymphoma. The CDR3 runs from the conserved cysteine through the conserved F or W. The D gene is left open where the match is weak. Expanded clones get a size class; other rows say once, few or many, or leave the size out.

j_call: TRBJ2-3; clone_size: NA; v_call: TRBV7-7; d_call: NA; cdr3_aa: CASSLDGTTDTQYF; cdr3_nt: TGTGCTAGCAGCTTAGATGGGACCACAGATACGCAGTATTTT
j_call: TRBJ1-2; clone_size: few; v_call: TRBV28; d_call: NA; cdr3_aa: CASSLSSDYGYTF; cdr3_nt: TGTGCCAGCAGTTTATCGTCCGATTATGGCTACACCTTC
j_call: TRBJ1-3; clone_size: NA; v_call: TRBV11-2; d_call: TRBD1; cdr3_aa: CASSLIKGAPGNTIYF; cdr3_nt: TGTGCCAGCAGCCTGATCAAGGGGGCGCCGGGAAACACCATATATTTT
j_call: TRBJ2-3; clone_size: NA; v_call: TRBV6-1; d_call: TRBD2; cdr3_aa: CASSVLAGRTDTQYF; cdr3_nt: TGTGCCAGCAGTGTTCTAGCGGGACGGACAGATACGCAGTATTTT
j_call: TRBJ2-3; clone_size: NA; v_call: TRBV4-1; d_call: NA; cdr3_aa: CASSQVGADTQYF; cdr3_nt: TGCGCCAGCAGCCAAGTAGGGGCAGATACGCAGTATTTT
j_call: TRBJ2-7; clone_size: NA; v_call: TRBV5-1; d_call: NA; cdr3_aa: CASSLSARTYEQYF; cdr3_nt: TGCGCCAGCAGCTTGTCGGCTAGGACCTACGAGCAGTACTTC
j_call: TRBJ1-5; clone_size: NA; v_call: TRBV28; d_call: NA; cdr3_aa: CASSLSVQPQHF; cdr3_nt: TGTGCCAGCAGTTTATCGGTTCAGCCCCAGCATTTT
j_call: TRBJ1-1; clone_size: NA; v_call: TRBV25-1; d_call: NA; cdr3_aa: CASFSQGEAFF; cdr3_nt: TGTGCCTCCTTCTCACAGGGTGAAGCTTTCTTT
j_call: TRBJ2-3; clone_size: few; v_call: TRBV7-6; d_call: TRBD2; cdr3_aa: CASSKGTSGMSTDTQYF; cdr3_nt: TGTGCCAGCAGCAAGGGGACTAGCGGGATGTCGACAGATACGCAGTATTTT
j_call: TRBJ2-7; clone_size: NA; v_call: TRBV5-1; d_call: NA; cdr3_aa: CASSLLGGISYEQYF; cdr3_nt: TGCGCCAGCAGCTTGCTTGGCGGGATATCCTACGAGCAGTACTTC
j_call: TRBJ2-2; clone_size: NA; v_call: TRBV5-1; d_call: NA; cdr3_aa: CASSFPAVNTGELFF; cdr3_nt: TGCGCCAGCAGCTTCCCCGCGGTGAACACCGGGGAGCTGTTTTTT
j_call: TRBJ1-4; clone_size: NA; v_call: TRBV4-1; d_call: NA; cdr3_aa: CASSQRGTNEKLFF; cdr3_nt: TGCGCCAGCAGCCAGAGGGGAACTAATGAAAAACTGTTTTTT
j_call: TRBJ2-7; clone_size: NA; v_call: TRBV6-6; d_call: NA; cdr3_aa: CASGAGPYEQYF; cdr3_nt: TGTGCCAGCGGGGCAGGGCCATACGAGCAGTACTTC
j_call: TRBJ2-1; clone_size: NA; v_call: TRBV28; d_call: NA; cdr3_aa: CASTRVASWTYNEQFF; cdr3_nt: TGTGCCAGCACCCGGGTGGCGTCGTGGACCTACAATGAGCAGTTCTTC
j_call: TRBJ1-5; clone_size: once; v_call: TRBV6-1; d_call: NA; cdr3_aa: CASSELWTSSNQPQHF; cdr3_nt: TGTGCCAGCAGTGAACTTTGGACATCTAGCAATCAGCCCCAGCATTTT
j_call: TRBJ2-5; clone_size: NA; v_call: TRBV29-1; d_call: TRBD1; cdr3_aa: CSVRTGGRETQYF; cdr3_nt: TGCAGCGTCCGGACAGGGGGCCGAGAGACCCAGTACTTC
j_call: TRBJ2-7; clone_size: NA; v_call: TRBV7-6; d_call: NA; cdr3_aa: CASSLDFSYEQYF; cdr3_nt: TGTGCCAGCAGCTTGGACTTCTCCTACGAGCAGTACTTC
j_call: TRBJ1-2; clone_size: NA; v_call: TRBV2; d_call: TRBD1; cdr3_aa: CARWDRKGYGYTF; cdr3_nt: TGTGCCAGATGGGACAGAAAAGGATATGGCTACACCTTC
j_call: TRBJ2-6; clone_size: NA; v_call: TRBV5-5; d_call: NA; cdr3_aa: CASTYTRGANVLTF; cdr3_nt: TGTGCCAGCACATACACGCGTGGGGCCAACGTCCTGACTTTC
j_call: TRBJ1-2; clone_size: few; v_call: TRBV6-5; d_call: NA; cdr3_aa: CASSYGGEGGYTF; cdr3_nt: TGTGCCAGCAGTTACGGAGGGGAGGGAGGCTACACCTTC
j_call: TRBJ2-6; clone_size: NA; v_call: TRBV28; d_call: NA; cdr3_aa: CASTYTGSGANVLTF; cdr3_nt: TGTGCCAGCACTTATACCGGCTCTGGGGCCAACGTCCTGACTTTC
j_call: TRBJ2-7; clone_size: NA; v_call: TRBV28; d_call: NA; cdr3_aa: CASSSNQPGRRLYEQYF; cdr3_nt: TGTGCCAGCAGTTCAAACCAACCGGGACGGCGCTTGTACGAGCAGTACTTC
j_call: TRBJ2-7; clone_size: once; v_call: TRBV19; d_call: TRBD2; cdr3_aa: CASSLLAGGVYEQYF; cdr3_nt: TGTGCCAGTAGTTTACTAGCGGGAGGGGTCTACGAGCAGTACTTC
j_call: TRBJ2-2; clone_size: NA; v_call: TRBV11-3; d_call: NA; cdr3_aa: CASSLRLGDTGELFF; cdr3_nt: TGTGCCAGCAGCTTACGGTTGGGGGACACCGGGGAGCTGTTTTTT
j_call: TRBJ2-3; clone_size: once; v_call: TRBV28; d_call: NA; cdr3_aa: CASSLPRRLDASTDTQYF; cdr3_nt: TGTGCCAGCAGTTTACCGAGACGGCTCGATGCTAGCACAGATACGCAGTATTTT
j_call: TRBJ2-5; clone_size: NA; v_call: TRBV5-1; d_call: TRBD1; cdr3_aa: CASSSGGQETQYF; cdr3_nt: TGCGCCAGCAGCTCAGGGGGACAAGAGACCCAGTACTTC
j_call: TRBJ1-1; clone_size: NA; v_call: TRBV29-1; d_call: NA; cdr3_aa: CSAELGSGAFF; cdr3_nt: TGCAGCGCCGAACTCGGGAGTGGGGCTTTCTTT
j_call: TRBJ1-2; clone_size: few; v_call: TRBV6-6; d_call: NA; cdr3_aa: CASSYGTVSYGYTF; cdr3_nt: TGTGCCAGCAGTTACGGGACGGTGTCCTATGGCTACACCTTC
j_call: TRBJ2-3; clone_size: NA; v_call: TRBV5-1; d_call: NA; cdr3_aa: CASSLGLNTDTQYF; cdr3_nt: TGCGCCAGCAGCTTGGGACTTAACACAGATACGCAGTATTTT
j_call: TRBJ2-7; clone_size: NA; v_call: TRBV29-1; d_call: TRBD2; cdr3_aa: CSATRTSGRPRDRYEQYF; cdr3_nt: TGCAGCGCCACGAGGACTAGCGGGAGGCCCCGAGACCGCTACGAGCAGTACTTC
j_call: TRBJ2-6; clone_size: NA; v_call: TRBV7-8; d_call: NA; cdr3_aa: CASSLVVSGANVLTF; cdr3_nt: TGTGCCAGCAGCTTAGTGGTCTCTGGGGCCAACGTCCTGACTTTC
j_call: TRBJ1-1; clone_size: once; v_call: TRBV10-2; d_call: TRBD1; cdr3_aa: CASSETRTGEAFF; cdr3_nt: TGCGCCAGCAGTGAGACCCGGACAGGGGAAGCTTTCTTT
j_call: TRBJ2-2; clone_size: NA; v_call: TRBV5-6; d_call: NA; cdr3_aa: CASSLGLGMNTGELFF; cdr3_nt: TGTGCCAGCAGCTTGGGGCTAGGGATGAACACCGGGGAGCTGTTTTTT
j_call: TRBJ2-1; clone_size: NA; v_call: TRBV28; d_call: TRBD2; cdr3_aa: CASSQTSGRANEQFF; cdr3_nt: TGTGCCAGCAGTCAGACTAGCGGGAGGGCCAATGAGCAGTTCTTC
j_call: TRBJ1-2; clone_size: NA; v_call: TRBV7-9; d_call: TRBD1; cdr3_aa: CASSLDRGEDGYTF; cdr3_nt: TGTGCCAGCAGCTTAGACAGGGGTGAGGATGGCTACACCTTC
j_call: TRBJ2-7; clone_size: once; v_call: TRBV28; d_call: TRBD1; cdr3_aa: CATYSGTGPSYEQYF; cdr3_nt: TGTGCCACTTACTCCGGGACAGGGCCTTCCTACGAGCAGTACTTC
j_call: TRBJ2-3; clone_size: NA; v_call: TRBV7-8; d_call: TRBD2; cdr3_aa: CASGTSGRGRADTQYF; cdr3_nt: TGTGCCAGCGGTACTAGCGGGAGAGGTCGGGCAGATACGCAGTATTTT
j_call: TRBJ2-1; clone_size: NA; v_call: TRBV30; d_call: NA; cdr3_aa: CAWSGSKRDNEQFF; cdr3_nt: TGTGCCTGGAGTGGCTCAAAGCGGGACAATGAGCAGTTCTTC
j_call: TRBJ1-1; clone_size: NA; v_call: TRBV6-1; d_call: TRBD1; cdr3_aa: CASTRTGLNTEAFF; cdr3_nt: TGTGCCAGCACCAGGACAGGGTTGAACACTGAAGCTTTCTTT
j_call: TRBJ1-6; clone_size: NA; v_call: TRBV7-9; d_call: TRBD1; cdr3_aa: CASSSRGQGNNSPLHF; cdr3_nt: TGTGCCAGCAGCTCGAGAGGACAGGGGAATAATTCACCCCTCCACTTT
j_call: TRBJ2-2; clone_size: NA; v_call: TRBV5-6; d_call: TRBD2; cdr3_aa: CASRSGTSGVTGELFF; cdr3_nt: TGTGCCAGCAGATCCGGGACTAGCGGGGTCACCGGGGAGCTGTTTTTT
j_call: TRBJ2-3; clone_size: NA; v_call: TRBV5-4; d_call: TRBD2; cdr3_aa: CASSFGLAGGPLLVDTQYF; cdr3_nt: TGTGCCAGCAGCTTCGGGCTAGCGGGAGGGCCACTCCTAGTAGATACGCAGTATTTT
j_call: TRBJ2-2; clone_size: NA; v_call: TRBV5-1; d_call: NA; cdr3_aa: CASILGHNTGELFF; cdr3_nt: TGCGCCAGCATTCTGGGACACAACACCGGGGAGCTGTTTTTT
j_call: TRBJ2-7; clone_size: NA; v_call: TRBV5-1; d_call: NA; cdr3_aa: CASGKGSYEQYF; cdr3_nt: TGCGCCAGCGGAAAGGGATCCTACGAGCAGTACTTC
j_call: TRBJ1-2; clone_size: once; v_call: TRBV19; d_call: NA; cdr3_aa: CASSIAGDGYTF; cdr3_nt: TGTGCCAGTAGTATCGCCGGGGATGGCTACACCTTC
j_call: TRBJ2-7; clone_size: NA; v_call: TRBV10-3; d_call: NA; cdr3_aa: CAISADLAPGEQYF; cdr3_nt: TGTGCCATCAGTGCCGATCTCGCGCCCGGCGAGCAGTACTTC
j_call: TRBJ2-2; clone_size: NA; v_call: TRBV5-1; d_call: TRBD1; cdr3_aa: CASSLDRGLRSGELFF; cdr3_nt: TGCGCCAGCAGCTTGGACAGGGGGCTTAGGTCCGGGGAGCTGTTTTTT
j_call: TRBJ1-5; clone_size: NA; v_call: TRBV28; d_call: TRBD1; cdr3_aa: CASRRSGTGGRIGNQPQHF; cdr3_nt: TGTGCCAGCAGACGATCCGGGACAGGGGGCAGGATCGGCAATCAGCCCCAGCATTTT
j_call: TRBJ2-1; clone_size: NA; v_call: TRBV19; d_call: NA; cdr3_aa: CASSYSAYSYNEQFF; cdr3_nt: TGTGCCAGTAGTTATAGCGCGTACTCCTACAATGAGCAGTTCTTC
j_call: TRBJ1-2; clone_size: NA; v_call: TRBV11-2; d_call: TRBD1; cdr3_aa: CASSKIADRATNYGYTF; cdr3_nt: TGTGCCAGCAGCAAAATTGCGGACAGGGCCACTAACTATGGCTACACCTTC